This T cell receptor beta chain was observed in a study of cytomegalovirus exposure and HLA in healthy donors. Study-wide results and limits: Researchers counted 164 TCR beta chains as cytomegalovirus-associated. Later analysis identified 16,000 or so TCR beta sequences associated with HLA alleles, using a false discovery rate threshold of 0.05. Several of the most significant clusters were apparently associated with common viral pathogens in a later analysis.

V was clipped by 2 bases and J by 5 bases, with 7 bases between them. The germline V gene encodes CDR1 SGHTA and CDR2 FQGNSA. The CDR3 length is 12 residues. PCR involved 60 Vbeta and 13 Jbeta primers. In the original workflow: There were about 80 million unique TCR beta chains by a later count, and some 12 million of them were shared. Sequenced by immunoSEQ multiplex PCR; TCRdb stores in-frame clones only, minus some. V and J calls and clone size are as listed in that table; D and trimming were resolved from the DNA. The table records over 150,000 clones, roughly 80% of them present only once. With respect to this clone: Its antigen is still unknown.

This clonotype was obtained from a man aged 45 to 65 in good health and CMV-seropositive. The sample taken for sequencing was PBMCs. The gene calls are TRBV7-2 and TRBJ2-7; D is unclear. The CDR3, as DNA: TGTGCCAGCAGCTTATATGTTCACGAGCAGTACTTC. Translation: CASSLYVHEQYF.